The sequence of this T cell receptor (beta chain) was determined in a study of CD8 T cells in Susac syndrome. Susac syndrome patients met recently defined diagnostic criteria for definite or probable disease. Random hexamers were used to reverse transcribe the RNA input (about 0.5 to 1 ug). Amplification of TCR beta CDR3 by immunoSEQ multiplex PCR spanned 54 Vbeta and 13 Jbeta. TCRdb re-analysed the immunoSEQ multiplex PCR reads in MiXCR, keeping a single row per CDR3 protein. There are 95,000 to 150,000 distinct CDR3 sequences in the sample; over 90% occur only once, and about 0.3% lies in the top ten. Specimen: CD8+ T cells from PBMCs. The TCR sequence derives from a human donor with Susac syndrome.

The CDR3 DNA follows: TGTGCCAGCAGGGGACCGCAAGAGACCCAGTACTTC. Its protein is CASRGPQETQYF. The chain couples TRBV12-3 or TRBV12-4 to TRBJ2-5; either TRBD1 or TRBD2 may fit D (5 bases each). V was trimmed by 6 bases and J by 2 bases, leaving 7 bases between them. This CDR3 region has 12 residues.